The clone carrying this T cell receptor beta chain showed up just a few times. Its antigen remains unknown. TCRdb re-derived calls from the 5' RACE reads in MiXCR, one entry per CDR3 protein. The sample has hundreds of thousands of distinct CDR3 sequences, less than 10% seen once. The data derive from a study of identical twins. The study, taken as a whole, reports: Among out-of-frame alpha sequences shared by twins, low generation probability occurred in excess. With beta out-of-frame sequences, excess sharing by twins was weaker.

V lost 2 bases to trimming and J lost 2 bases, with 17 bases between them. CDR1 and CDR2 from the germline V gene are SQVTM and ANQGSEA. The CDR3 is 16 residues long. In addition, the sample was reused for a study of yellow fever vaccine responses in identical twins. That source notes: It has been reported that, in twins, the vaccine T cell response seemed partly convergent and partly personalized.

The TCR sequence derives from a young woman in good health. This chain connects TRBV29-1 to TRBJ2-3; D is tentatively TRBD1 or TRBD2 (5 bases each). The sample comprised PBMCs. The DNA for the CDR3 is TGCAGCGTTGAACAGGGTAACGGGATGAACACAGATACGCAGTATTTT. Translating gives CSVEQGNGMNTDTQYF.